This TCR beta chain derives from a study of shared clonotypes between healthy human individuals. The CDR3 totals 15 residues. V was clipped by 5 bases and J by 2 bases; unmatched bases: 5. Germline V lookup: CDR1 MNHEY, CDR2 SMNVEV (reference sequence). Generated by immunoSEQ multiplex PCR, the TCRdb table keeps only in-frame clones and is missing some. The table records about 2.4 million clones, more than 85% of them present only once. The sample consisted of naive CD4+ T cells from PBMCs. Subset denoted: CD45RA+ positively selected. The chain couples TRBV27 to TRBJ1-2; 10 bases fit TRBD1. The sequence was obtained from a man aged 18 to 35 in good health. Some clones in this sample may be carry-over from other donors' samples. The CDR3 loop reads CASSTRQGANYGYTF. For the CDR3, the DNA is TGTGCCAGCAGTACTCGACAGGGGGCGAACTATGGCTACACCTTC.